The clone carrying this T cell receptor (beta chain) was counted once. Measured with immunoSEQ multiplex PCR; TCRdb has only the in-frame clones, and not every one. The sample yields over 95,000 clones, about 90% seen once. Germline V gives CDR1 SGHTA, CDR2 FQGNSA. This CDR3 contains 14 residues. With V trimmed by 5 bases and J by 7 bases, 9 bases remained unmatched. This entry is derived from a study of T cells after somatic rescue of genetic block. The source material was peripheral blood mononuclear cells (PBMCs). V usage is TRBV7-2 and J usage is TRBJ2-7, with 9 bases fitting TRBD1. This receptor was identified in a woman in her late teens or twenties. CDR3: CASSPGTGSWEQYF. DNA of the CDR3: TGTGCCAGCAGCCCGGGGACAGGGTCGTGGGAGCAGTACTTC.